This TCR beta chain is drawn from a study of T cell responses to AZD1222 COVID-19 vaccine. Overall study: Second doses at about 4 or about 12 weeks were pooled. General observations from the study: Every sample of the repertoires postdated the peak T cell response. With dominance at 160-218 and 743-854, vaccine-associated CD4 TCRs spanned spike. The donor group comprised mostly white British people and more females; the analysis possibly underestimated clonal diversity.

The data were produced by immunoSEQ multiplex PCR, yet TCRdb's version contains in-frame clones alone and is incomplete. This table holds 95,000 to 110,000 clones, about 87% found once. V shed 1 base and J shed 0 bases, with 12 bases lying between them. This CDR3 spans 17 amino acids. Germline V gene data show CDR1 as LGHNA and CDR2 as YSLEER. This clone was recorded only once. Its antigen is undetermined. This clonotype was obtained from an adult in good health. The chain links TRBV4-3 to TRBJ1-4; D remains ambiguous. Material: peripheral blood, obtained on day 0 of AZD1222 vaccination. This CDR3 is CASSQVPTVATNEKLFF. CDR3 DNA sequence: TGCGCCAGCAGCCAAGTCCCGACCGTTGCAACTAATGAAAAACTGTTTTTT.